A selection of T cell receptor beta chains follows, all from one sample in a study of blood T cells in healthy people across ages. TCRdb reprocessed the 5' RACE reads with MiXCR, giving one entry per CDR3 protein. The data contain 600,000 to 800,000 distinct CDR3 sequences, around 50% of them singletons. The sequenced material came from blood. Every receptor here comes from an elderly woman in good health. The CDR3 runs from the conserved cysteine through the conserved F or W. Fields, in order: D gene, V gene, clone size, J gene, CDR3 protein, CDR3 DNA. The D gene is left open where the match is weak. Expanded clones get a size class; other rows say once, few or many, or leave the size out.

>TRBD1|TRBV24-1|few|TRBJ2-6
CATSDGLSGGWANVLTF
TGTGCCACCAGTGATGGTCTATCAGGGGGTTGGGCCAACGTCCTGACTTTC
>TRBD1|TRBV7-9|NA|TRBJ2-3
CASSPGQPHTDTQYF
TGTGCCAGCAGCCCGGGACAGCCCCACACAGATACGCAGTATTTT
>TRBD1|TRBV6-2/TRBV6-3|NA|TRBJ2-7
CASSSPGARGLYEQYF
TGTGCCAGCAGTTCCCCCGGGGCCAGGGGGCTCTACGAGCAGTACTTC
>TRBD2|TRBV13|many|TRBJ2-5
CASRLSGLALQETQYF
TGTGCCAGCAGACTCTCGGGACTAGCCTTACAAGAGACCCAGTACTTC
>NA|TRBV20-1|many|TRBJ2-7
CSAEPSRSYEQYF
TGCAGTGCTGAACCGAGCCGCTCCTACGAGCAGTACTTC
>NA|TRBV21-1|NA|TRBJ2-5
CASSKGGRDETQYF
TGTGCCAGCAGCAAAGGCGGGAGGGACGAGACCCAGTACTTC
>NA|TRBV7-2|NA|TRBJ2-7
CASSPRGRDEQYF
TGTGCCAGCAGCCCACGCGGTCGGGATGAGCAGTACTTC
>NA|TRBV6-2/TRBV6-3|NA|TRBJ2-7
CASSYRGVTSSYEQYF
TGTGCCAGCAGTTACCGCGGGGTAACGAGCTCCTACGAGCAGTACTTC
>NA|TRBV7-2|NA|TRBJ2-3
CASSLVGGAADTQYF
TGTGCCAGCAGCTTAGTCGGCGGAGCGGCAGATACGCAGTATTTT
>NA|TRBV11-1|NA|TRBJ2-7
CASSFYRSSYEQYF
TGTGCCAGCAGCTTTTATAGGAGCTCCTACGAGCAGTACTTC
>NA|TRBV20-1|few|TRBJ2-1
CSARNRGNSGNEQFF
TGCAGTGCTAGGAACCGGGGCAATTCGGGAAATGAGCAGTTCTTC
>NA|TRBV7-2|few|TRBJ2-7
CASSILLFGEQYF
TGTGCCAGCAGCATCCTGCTTTTCGGGGAGCAGTACTTC
>NA|TRBV12-3/TRBV12-4|NA|TRBJ1-2
CASSLRQRDYGYTF
TGTGCCAGCAGTTTAAGGCAGAGAGACTATGGCTACACCTTC
>NA|TRBV12-3/TRBV12-4|NA|TRBJ2-2
CAGSLLNPNTGELFF
TGTGCCGGCAGTTTATTAAACCCGAACACCGGGGAGCTGTTTTTT
>NA|TRBV29-1|few|TRBJ2-2
CSARQENTGELFF
TGCAGCGCTCGCCAGGAAAACACCGGGGAGCTGTTTTTT
>NA|TRBV27|many|TRBJ2-1
CASSLLGSGIYNEQFF
TGTGCCAGCAGTTTACTAGGGTCGGGGATCTACAATGAGCAGTTCTTC
>TRBD1|TRBV6-5|many|TRBJ1-6
CASSYSDRVSSYNSPLHF
TGTGCCAGCAGTTACTCCGACAGGGTTAGCTCCTATAATTCACCCCTCCACTTT
>NA|TRBV12-3/TRBV12-4|NA|TRBJ2-1
CASRTLGAGEQFF
TGTGCCAGCAGGACCCTCGGAGCGGGTGAGCAGTTCTTC
>TRBD1|TRBV5-1|NA|TRBJ1-4
CASSAWGQSNEKLFF
TGCGCCAGCAGCGCCTGGGGACAGTCAAATGAAAAACTGTTTTTT
>TRBD1|TRBV6-5|many|TRBJ1-1
CASSPPGGRRTEAFF
TGTGCCAGCAGCCCCCCAGGGGGTAGGAGGACTGAAGCTTTCTTT
>NA|TRBV9|once|TRBJ1-2
CASSTRQTDYGYTF
TGTGCCAGCAGCACCCGACAGACTGACTATGGCTACACCTTC
>NA|TRBV20-1|NA|TRBJ2-5
CSAPPAGLTNEQYF
TGCAGTGCTCCCCCGGCAGGGTTAACCAATGAGCAGTACTTC
>NA|TRBV20-1|many|TRBJ2-7
CSAGTSSSYEQYF
TGCAGTGCCGGGACTTCCAGCTCCTACGAGCAGTACTTC
>TRBD2|TRBV28|NA|TRBJ2-3
CASGLSSGRASDTQYF
TGTGCCAGCGGACTCTCCAGCGGGAGGGCCTCAGATACGCAGTATTTT
>NA|TRBV6-6|NA|TRBJ1-2
CASSSGGTDYGYTF
TGTGCCAGCAGTTCCGGTGGAACCGACTATGGCTACACCTTC
>NA|TRBV29-1|many|TRBJ2-1
CSVSEQFF
TGCAGCGTTTCTGAGCAGTTCTTC
>TRBD2|TRBV5-1|NA|TRBJ2-1
CASRSSGSGSYNEQFF
TGCGCCAGTAGGTCTAGCGGGAGCGGATCATACAATGAGCAGTTCTTC
>NA|TRBV29-1|NA|TRBJ1-2
CSPQVLRSYTF
TGCAGCCCCCAAGTACTTAGGAGCTACACCTTC
>NA|TRBV7-9|many|TRBJ2-3
CASSSRDLGSQYF
TGTGCCAGCAGCTCCCGGGACCTCGGATCGCAGTATTTT
>NA|TRBV20-1|NA|TRBJ2-3
CSARLGDTQYF
TGCAGTGCTCGACTAGGAGATACGCAGTATTTT
>NA|TRBV4-2|NA|TRBJ2-2
CASSPSSTNTGELFF
TGTGCCAGCAGCCCTTCCTCCACGAACACCGGGGAGCTGTTTTTT
>NA|TRBV5-1|NA|TRBJ1-4
CASSLFGYMQAEANEKLFF
TGCGCCAGCAGCTTGTTTGGATACATGCAGGCTGAGGCTAATGAAAAACTGTTTTTT
>NA|TRBV5-1|NA|TRBJ2-1
CASSLSGANSYNEQFF
TGCGCCAGCAGCTTATCCGGGGCAAATTCCTACAATGAGCAGTTCTTC
>TRBD2|TRBV28|NA|TRBJ2-1
CASSLAGGSNEQFF
TGTGCCAGCAGTTTAGCGGGAGGTTCCAATGAGCAGTTCTTC
>NA|TRBV5-1|NA|TRBJ2-3
CASSYGVRGTSTDTQYF
TGCGCCAGCAGCTACGGGGTCCGGGGGACTTCCACAGATACGCAGTATTTT
>NA|TRBV29-1|many|TRBJ1-2
CSVLDSFGGYTF
TGCAGCGTCCTGGACAGCTTTGGTGGCTACACCTTC
>TRBD2|TRBV25-1|NA|TRBJ2-1
CASSEDLAAYNEQFF
TGTGCCAGCAGTGAAGACCTAGCGGCCTACAATGAGCAGTTCTTC
>NA|TRBV6-1|NA|TRBJ1-4
CASSGTGVRGTNEKLFF
TGTGCCAGCAGCGGAACGGGGGTGAGGGGAACTAATGAAAAACTGTTTTTT
>TRBD2|TRBV5-1|many|TRBJ2-1
CASSLVAGAYNEQFF
TGTGCCAGCAGCTTAGTCGCGGGGGCCTACAATGAGCAGTTCTTC
>TRBD2|TRBV12-3/TRBV12-4|NA|TRBJ2-3
CASSFNRGGASIGQYF
TGTGCCAGCAGTTTTAACCGCGGGGGGGCTAGTATCGGGCAGTATTTT
>NA|TRBV20-1|few|TRBJ2-1
CSAPDLRYEQFF
TGCAGTGCCCCGGACCTTAGGTATGAGCAGTTCTTC
>NA|TRBV7-2|NA|TRBJ2-4
CASGPSSWAAGEEAKNIQYF
TGTGCCAGCGGCCCCAGCAGCTGGGCAGCCGGGGAAGAGGCCAAAAACATTCAGTACTTC
>TRBD1|TRBV11-3|once|TRBJ2-3
CASSRQGKGADTQYF
TGTGCCAGCAGCCGACAGGGGAAGGGTGCAGATACGCAGTATTTT
>NA|TRBV6-1|NA|TRBJ2-7
CASSEVSGSSYEQYF
TGTGCCAGCAGTGAAGTCTCGGGCAGCTCCTACGAGCAGTACTTC
>TRBD2|TRBV5-1|many|TRBJ2-1
CASSLGSGGSYNEQFF
TGCGCCAGCAGCTTAGGTAGCGGGGGCTCCTACAATGAGCAGTTCTTC
>TRBD2|TRBV6-5|NA|TRBJ2-3
CASSFAGGARTQYF
TGTGCCAGCAGTTTCGCGGGAGGGGCAAGGACGCAGTATTTT
>NA|TRBV6-2/TRBV6-3|NA|TRBJ1-5
CASSSISYSNQPQHF
TGTGCCAGCAGTTCCATCAGCTATAGCAATCAGCCCCAGCATTTT
>NA|TRBV5-1|NA|TRBJ2-5
CASSLQSGEETQYF
TGCGCCAGCAGCTTGCAAAGCGGTGAAGAGACCCAGTACTTC
>TRBD1|TRBV20-1|few|TRBJ2-5
CSAGGTGGETQYF
TGCAGTGCTGGGGGGACAGGGGGAGAGACCCAGTACTTC
>TRBD1|TRBV25-1|many|TRBJ2-3
CASSAREGTGGSADTQYF
TGTGCCAGCAGTGCCCGTGAGGGGACAGGGGGCTCGGCAGATACGCAGTATTTT
>NA|TRBV3-1|many|TRBJ1-2
CASSQVARYGYTF
TGTGCCAGCAGCCAAGTGGCCCGATATGGCTACACCTTC